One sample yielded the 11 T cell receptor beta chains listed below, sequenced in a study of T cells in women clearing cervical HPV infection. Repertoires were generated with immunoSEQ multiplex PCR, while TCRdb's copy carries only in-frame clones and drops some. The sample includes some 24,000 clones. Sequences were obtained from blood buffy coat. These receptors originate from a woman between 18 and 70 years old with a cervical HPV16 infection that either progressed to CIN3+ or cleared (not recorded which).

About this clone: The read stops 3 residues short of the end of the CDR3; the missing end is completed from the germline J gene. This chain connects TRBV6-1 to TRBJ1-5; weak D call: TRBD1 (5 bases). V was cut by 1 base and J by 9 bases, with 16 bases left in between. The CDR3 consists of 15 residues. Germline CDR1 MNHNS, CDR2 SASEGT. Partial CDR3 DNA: TGTGCCAGCAGTGAAGGTGCAGGACGCCAGGGGCCC. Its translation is CASSEGAGRQGP. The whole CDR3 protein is CASSEGAGRQGPQHF.

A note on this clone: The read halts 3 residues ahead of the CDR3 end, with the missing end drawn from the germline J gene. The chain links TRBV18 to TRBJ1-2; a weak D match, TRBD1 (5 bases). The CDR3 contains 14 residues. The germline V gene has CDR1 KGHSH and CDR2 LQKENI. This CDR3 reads CASSRGLGENIYTF. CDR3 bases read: TGTGCCAGCTCACGGGGACTTGGAGAAAACATC.

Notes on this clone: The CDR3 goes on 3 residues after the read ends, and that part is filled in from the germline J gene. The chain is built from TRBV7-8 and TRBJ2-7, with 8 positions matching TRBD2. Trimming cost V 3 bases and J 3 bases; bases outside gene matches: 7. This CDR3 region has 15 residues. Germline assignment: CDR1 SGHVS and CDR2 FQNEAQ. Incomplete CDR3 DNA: TGTGCCAGCAGCTTTGGGACTAGGCCGCGCTACGAG. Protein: CASSFGTRPRYE. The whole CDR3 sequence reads CASSFGTRPRYEQYF.

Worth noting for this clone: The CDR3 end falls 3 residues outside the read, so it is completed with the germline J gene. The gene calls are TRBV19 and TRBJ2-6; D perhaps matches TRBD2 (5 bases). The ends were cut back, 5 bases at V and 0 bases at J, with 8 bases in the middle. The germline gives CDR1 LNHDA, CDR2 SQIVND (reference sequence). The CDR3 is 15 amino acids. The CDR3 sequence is CASSPTSSGANVLTF. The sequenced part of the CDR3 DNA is TGTGCCAGTAGTCCTACTAGCTCTGGGGCCAACGTC.

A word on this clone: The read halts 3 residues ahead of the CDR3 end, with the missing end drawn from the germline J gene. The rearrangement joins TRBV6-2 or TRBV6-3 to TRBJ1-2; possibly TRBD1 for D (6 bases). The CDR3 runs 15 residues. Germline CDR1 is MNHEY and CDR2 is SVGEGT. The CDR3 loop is CASSYSTGGSYDYTF. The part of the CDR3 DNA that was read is TGTGCCAGCAGTTACTCGACAGGAGGATCCTACGAC.

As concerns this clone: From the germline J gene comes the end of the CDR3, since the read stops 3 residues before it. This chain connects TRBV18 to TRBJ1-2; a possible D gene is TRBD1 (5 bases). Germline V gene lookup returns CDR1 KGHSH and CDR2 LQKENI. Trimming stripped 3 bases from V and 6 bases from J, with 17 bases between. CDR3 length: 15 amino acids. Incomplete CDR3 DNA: TGTGCCAGCTCACCGACAGCTCCCCCTCGGCATGGC. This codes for CASSPTAPPRHG. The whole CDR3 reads CASSPTAPPRHGYTF.

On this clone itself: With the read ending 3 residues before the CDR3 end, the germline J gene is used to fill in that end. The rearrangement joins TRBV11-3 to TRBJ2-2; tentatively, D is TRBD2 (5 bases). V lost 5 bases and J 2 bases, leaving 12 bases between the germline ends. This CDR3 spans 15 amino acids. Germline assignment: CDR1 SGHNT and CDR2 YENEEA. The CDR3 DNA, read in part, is TGTGCCAGCAGCCAGCGGTCGCTAAACACCGGGGAG. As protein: CASSQRSLNTGE. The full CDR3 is CASSQRSLNTGELFF.

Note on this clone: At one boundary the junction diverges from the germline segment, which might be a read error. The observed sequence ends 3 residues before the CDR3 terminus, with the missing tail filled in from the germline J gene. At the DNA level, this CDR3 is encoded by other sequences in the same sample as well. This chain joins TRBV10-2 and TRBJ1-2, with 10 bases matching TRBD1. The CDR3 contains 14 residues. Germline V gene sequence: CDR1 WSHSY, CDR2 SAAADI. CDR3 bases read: TGCGCCACTTACCCGGACAGGGGGACGAATGGT. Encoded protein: CATYPDRGTNG. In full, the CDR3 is CATYPDRGTNGYTF.

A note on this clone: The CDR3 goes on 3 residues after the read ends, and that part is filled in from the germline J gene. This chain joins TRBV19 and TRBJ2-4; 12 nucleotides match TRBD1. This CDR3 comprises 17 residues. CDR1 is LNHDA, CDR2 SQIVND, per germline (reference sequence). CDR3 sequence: CASSIVGDRGLLDGQYF. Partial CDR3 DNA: TGTGCCAGTAGTATAGTTGGGGACAGGGGGCTATTGGATGGT.

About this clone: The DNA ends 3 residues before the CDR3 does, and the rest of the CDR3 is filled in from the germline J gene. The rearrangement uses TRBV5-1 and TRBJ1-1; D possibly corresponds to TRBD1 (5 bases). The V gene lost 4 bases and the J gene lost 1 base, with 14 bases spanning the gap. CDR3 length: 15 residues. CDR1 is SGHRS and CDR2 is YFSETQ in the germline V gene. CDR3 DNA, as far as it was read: TGCGCCAGCAGCCTTCTGGGGGGGAAGAACACTGAA. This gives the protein CASSLLGGKNTE. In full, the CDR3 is CASSLLGGKNTEAFF.

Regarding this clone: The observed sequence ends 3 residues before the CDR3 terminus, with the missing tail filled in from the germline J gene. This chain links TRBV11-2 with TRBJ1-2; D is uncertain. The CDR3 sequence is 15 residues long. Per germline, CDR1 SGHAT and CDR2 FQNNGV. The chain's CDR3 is CASSSGWLSTDTYTF. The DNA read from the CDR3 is TGTGCCAGCAGCTCTGGCTGGCTGAGCACAGATACC.